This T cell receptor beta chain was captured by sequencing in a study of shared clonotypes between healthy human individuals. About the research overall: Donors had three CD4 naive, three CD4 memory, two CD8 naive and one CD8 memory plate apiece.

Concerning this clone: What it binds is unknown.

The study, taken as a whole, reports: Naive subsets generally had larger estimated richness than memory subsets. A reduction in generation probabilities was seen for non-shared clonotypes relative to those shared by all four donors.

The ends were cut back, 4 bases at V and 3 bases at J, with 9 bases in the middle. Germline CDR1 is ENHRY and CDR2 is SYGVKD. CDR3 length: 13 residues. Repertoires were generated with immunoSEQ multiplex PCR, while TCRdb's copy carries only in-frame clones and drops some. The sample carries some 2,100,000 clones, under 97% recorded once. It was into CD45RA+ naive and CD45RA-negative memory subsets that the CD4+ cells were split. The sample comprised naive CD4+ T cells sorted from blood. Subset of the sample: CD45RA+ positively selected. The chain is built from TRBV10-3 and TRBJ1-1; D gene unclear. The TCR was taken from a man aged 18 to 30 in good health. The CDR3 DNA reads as TGTGCCATCAGTGGGGTCGTTGACACTGAAGCTTTCTTT. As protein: CAISGVVDTEAFF.